These 27 T cell receptor beta chains share one sample of origin, sequenced in a study of control samples from healthy donors and cancer patients. Sequencing used immunoSEQ multiplex PCR; TCRdb keeps in-frame clones, though not all of them. The top ten hold 1% of the sample, which has fewer than 200,000 clones, around 96% seen once. Sequencing was carried out using blood. The receptors were gathered from a woman in her 30s in good health.

This chain joins TRBV7-3 and TRBJ2-7; D unclear. Trimming left V 5 bases short and J 6 bases short, with 14 bases between. The germline gives CDR1 SGHTA, CDR2 FQGTGA. This CDR3 spans 13 amino acids. The DNA of the CDR3 is TGTGCCAGCAGCCTGGTGGGTGATGGCGAGCAGTACTTC. This sequence encodes CASSLVGDGEQYF. The full variable domain, in which reference TRBV7-3 and TRBJ2-7 provide the parts outside the CDR3, is GAGVSQTPSNKVTEKGKYVELRCDPISGHTALYWYRQSLGQGPEFLIYFQGTGAADDSGLPNDRFFAVRPEGSVSTLKIQRTERGDSAVYLCASSLVGDGEQYFGPGTRLTVT.

The sample holds one count of this clone. The chain is built from TRBV5-6 and TRBJ1-2; 8 nucleotides agree with TRBD1. V was clipped by 3 bases and J by 3 bases; unmatched bases: 7. This CDR3 region has 15 residues. Germline V gives CDR1 SGHDT, CDR2 YYEEEE. CDR3 nucleotide sequence: TGTGCCAGCAGCTCGGGGGGACAGGTTTACTATGGCTACACCTTC. The encoded protein is CASSSGGQVYYGYTF.

The chain has TRBV6-2 or TRBV6-3 and TRBJ2-3; 9 nucleotides align to TRBD2. V gave up 2 bases and J gave up 2 bases; unmatched junction bases: 14. Germline V gene data show CDR1 as MNHEY and CDR2 as SVGEGT. CDR3 length equals 19 residues. The CDR3 reads CASSYPMLAGPPHTDTQYF. DNA for the CDR3: TGTGCCAGCAGTTACCCTATGCTAGCGGGACCTCCCCACACAGATACGCAGTATTTT.

V and J are TRBV15 and TRBJ1-2; D remains unclear. This CDR3 is built from 15 residues. CDR1 is LNHNV, CDR2 YYDKDF, per germline (reference sequence). V lost 3 bases, J lost 0 bases, and 11 bases lay in between. The CDR3 spells CATSREGLPNYGYTF. The CDR3 DNA follows: TGTGCCACCAGCAGGGAGGGCCTTCCTAACTATGGCTACACCTTC.

The rearrangement uses TRBV5-1 and TRBJ2-3, with 9 bases lining up with TRBD2. V was clipped by 0 bases and J by 2 bases; unmatched bases: 4. CDR1 and CDR2 (germline): SGHRS, YFSETQ. The CDR3 length is 16 residues. The CDR3 region is CASSLALAGLTDTQYF. The CDR3 nucleotides read TGCGCCAGCAGCTTGGCTCTAGCGGGACTCACAGATACGCAGTATTTT. Supplemented by reference TRBV5-1 and TRBJ2-3, the full variable domain reads KAGVTQTPRYLIKTRGQQVTLSCSPISGHRSVSWYQQTPGQGLQFLFEYFSETQRNKGNFPGRFSGRQFSNSRSEMNVSTLELGDSALYLCASSLALAGLTDTQYFGPGTRLTVL.

The rearrangement joins TRBV24-1 to TRBJ1-2, with D perhaps matching TRBD1 (5 bases). From germline, CDR1 is KGHDR and CDR2 SFDVKD. Trimming removed 4 bases at V and 10 bases at J, with 15 bases between. The CDR3 runs 13 residues. This CDR3 reads CATSDQGVVDYTF. The DNA for the CDR3 is TGTGCCACCAGTGACCAGGGAGTTGTTGACTACACCTTC.

This chain connects TRBV6-5 to TRBJ1-5; D gene unclear. CDR1 MNHEY and CDR2 SVGAGI come from the germline V gene. This CDR3 has 13 residues. The V end was cut by 2 bases, the J end by 3 bases, with 5 bases between. The CDR3: CASSYTVNQPQHF. The CDR3 DNA follows: TGTGCCAGCAGTTACACGGTCAATCAGCCCCAGCATTTT.

This chain links TRBV28 with TRBJ2-7; a possible D gene is TRBD1 (6 bases). Germline values: CDR1 MDHEN, CDR2 SYDVKM. This CDR3 comprises 13 residues. Trimming removed 3 bases from V and 3 bases from J, with 9 bases in between. CDR3 sequence: CASSFTGNYEQYF. Written as DNA, the CDR3 is TGTGCCAGCAGTTTTACAGGGAACTACGAGCAGTACTTC.

The chain joins TRBV4-1 to TRBJ1-2, with 12 nucleotides matching TRBD1. The CDR3 runs to 16 residues. Trimming took 4 bases from V and 2 from J; bases not matched to a gene: 5. Germline V gene data show CDR1 as MGHRA and CDR2 as YSYEKL. The CDR3 DNA reads TGCGCCAGCAGCCCGGGACAGGGGGCCCTGAACTATGGCTACACCTTC. Its translation is CASSPGQGALNYGYTF.

This clone occurred once. The chain employs TRBV12-3 or TRBV12-4 and TRBJ2-1; D gene ambiguous. V was clipped by 1 base and J by 11 bases, with 6 bases between them. The CDR3 spans 11 residues. The DNA for the CDR3 is TGTGCCAGCAGTTTAGAAATACAGCAGTTCTTC. It codes for CASSLEIQQFF.

The chain carries TRBV2 and TRBJ2-2; D is perhaps TRBD2 (5 bases). V dropped 6 bases and J dropped 2 bases, with 10 bases sitting between them. The CDR3 totals 14 residues. Germline loops: CDR1 SNHLY, CDR2 FYNNEI. The CDR3 nucleotides read TGTGCCAGCAGGCCGGGAACCAACACCGGGGAGCTGTTTTTT. Its translation is CASRPGTNTGELFF.

The gene calls are TRBV14 and TRBJ2-1; D gene unclear. This CDR3 spans 12 amino acids. The germline V gene has CDR1 SGHDN and CDR2 FVKESK. V was cut by 4 bases and J by 8 bases, with 9 bases left in between. CDR3 DNA: TGTGCCAGCAGCCCCGTTCCCGATGAGCAGTTCTTC. Translated: CASSPVPDEQFF.

The chain is built from TRBV6-6 and TRBJ1-1, with TRBD1 matching 9 bases. In germline, CDR1 is MNHNY, CDR2 SVGAGI (reference sequence). The CDR3 is made up of 15 amino acids. V gave up 5 bases and J gave up 10 bases; unmatched junction bases: 14. CDR3 nucleotides: TGTGCCAGCAGTACTACCCGCCAAGGACAGGGGACAGCTTTCTTT. Residues: CASSTTRQGQGTAFF.

V and J are TRBV18 and TRBJ1-2; D is undetermined. Germline CDR1 and CDR2: KGHSH and LQKENI. Trimming stripped 2 bases from V and 0 bases from J, with 19 bases between. CDR3 size: 18 residues. The CDR3 loop reads CASSPGVQTHLTNYGYTF. DNA of the CDR3: TGTGCCAGCTCACCAGGGGTTCAGACCCACTTAACTAACTATGGCTACACCTTC.

This clone was recorded only once. J is TRBJ2-7 and V is TRBV27, with 11 nucleotides matching TRBD2. Trimming at V came to 6 bases and at J to 3 bases, leaving 7 bases not matched to a gene. The length of the CDR3 is 15 residues. Germline V CDR1 and CDR2: MNHEY, SMNVEV (reference sequence). CDR3 region: CASRSGTSGIYEQYF. CDR3 nucleotides: TGTGCCAGCAGGTCGGGGACTAGCGGAATCTACGAGCAGTACTTC.

A single count supports this clone. V and J are TRBV5-1 and TRBJ2-2; D perhaps matches TRBD2 (6 bases). CDR1 is SGHRS, CDR2 YFSETQ, per germline. V gave up 0 bases and J gave up 5 bases, with 8 bases separating them. CDR3 length equals 14 residues. The CDR3 sequence is CASSLEGGTGELFF. DNA of the CDR3: TGCGCCAGCAGCTTGGAAGGAGGGACCGGGGAGCTGTTTTTT. The full variable domain, its missing parts supplied by reference TRBV5-1 and TRBJ2-2, is KAGVTQTPRYLIKTRGQQVTLSCSPISGHRSVSWYQQTPGQGLQFLFEYFSETQRNKGNFPGRFSGRQFSNSRSEMNVSTLELGDSALYLCASSLEGGTGELFFGEGSRLTVL.

The genes are TRBV7-9 and TRBJ1-1, with unresolved D. Germline V gene sequence: CDR1 SEHNR, CDR2 FQNEAQ (reference sequence). Trimming stripped 1 base from V and 0 bases from J, with 12 bases between. The CDR3 runs 16 residues. As DNA, the CDR3 is TGTGCCAGCAGCTTAGTTCGGCGTGACATGAACACTGAAGCTTTCTTT. Encoded protein: CASSLVRRDMNTEAFF.

CDR3 sequence reads: CASMGLAGVSSLSSYNEQFF. Here the CDR3 DNA reads TGTGCCAGCATGGGACTAGCGGGAGTATCTTCCCTTAGCTCCTACAATGAGCAGTTCTTC. This sequence joins TRBV19 and TRBJ2-1; 14 nucleotides match TRBD2. Germline CDR1 and CDR2: LNHDA and SQIVND (reference sequence). After removal of 9 bases from V and 0 bases from J, the junction contained 16 bases not matched to a gene. The CDR3 is 20 amino acids.

The rearrangement uses TRBV2 and TRBJ2-1, with D tentatively TRBD2 (6 bases). V lost 6 bases, J lost 8 bases, and 26 bases lay in between. The V gene's germline CDR1 is SNHLY and CDR2 FYNNEI. The CDR3 runs to 17 residues. CDR3 sequence reads: CASRGIRRGSLHYEQFF. CDR3 nucleotides: TGTGCCAGCAGGGGAATTAGACGGGGGAGCCTACACTATGAGCAGTTCTTC.

The J gene is TRBJ2-3, the V gene TRBV18, with D unclear. The CDR3 consists of 15 residues. The germline CDR1 and CDR2 sequences are KGHSH and LQKENI. With 0 bases removed from V and 2 bases from J, the gap between germline ends came to 9 bases. CDR3 sequence (DNA): TGTGCCAGCTCACCACCGGACCGCGCCACAGATACGCAGTATTTT. Translated: CASSPPDRATDTQYF.

V gene TRBV6-5 combines with J gene TRBJ1-2; D is ambiguous. The germline CDR1 and CDR2 sequences are MNHEY and SVGAGI. The V and J ends lost 6 bases and 4 bases respectively, with 12 bases between them. The CDR3 runs to 13 residues. As DNA, the CDR3 is TGTGCCAGCAGGGTTTTTGGGGTCTATGGCTACACCTTC. Amino acids: CASRVFGVYGYTF.

The chain couples TRBV5-6 to TRBJ2-3; the D gene could be TRBD1 or TRBD2 (5 bases each). Between the trimmed V and J ends, which lost 1 base and 6 bases, there was a span of 6 bases. The CDR3 totals 12 residues. Germline V gene data show CDR1 as SGHDT and CDR2 as YYEEEE. The CDR3 protein is CASSLWGDTQYF. The DNA of the CDR3 is TGTGCCAGCAGCTTGTGGGGGGATACGCAGTATTTT.

The chain joins TRBV28 to TRBJ1-1; D uncertain. Trimming shortened V by 5 bases and J by 4 bases, and 11 bases separated the two germline ends. This CDR3 has 13 amino acids. The germline CDR1 and CDR2 sequences are MDHEN and SYDVKM. For the CDR3, the DNA is TGTGCCAGCAGTCCCTTTAGGCGCACTGAAGCTTTCTTT. Translation: CASSPFRRTEAFF.

This clone has a single count. The gene calls are TRBV28 and TRBJ1-5; 9 nucleotides align to TRBD1. The CDR3 runs 15 residues. V lost 5 bases and J lost 2; bases outside the gene matches: 4. Germline V gives CDR1 MDHEN, CDR2 SYDVKM. CDR3 in amino acids: CASSIQGAGNQPQHF. CDR3 nucleotides: TGTGCCAGCAGTATACAGGGGGCGGGCAATCAGCCCCAGCATTTT.

The chain recombines TRBV19 with TRBJ2-7, with TRBD2 matching 7 bases. J lost 3 bases, V lost 4 bases, and 6 bases had no gene match. This CDR3 spans 14 amino acids. The V gene's germline CDR1 is LNHDA and CDR2 SQIVND (reference sequence). The CDR3 reads CASSTGASGYEQYF. In DNA form, the CDR3 reads TGTGCCAGTAGTACCGGCGCTAGCGGCTACGAGCAGTACTTC.

The J gene is TRBJ1-1, the V gene TRBV4-1; tentative D call: TRBD1 (6 bases). The CDR3 contains 16 residues. V was shortened by 4 bases and J by 5 bases, with 20 bases between the two germline ends. Per germline, CDR1 MGHRA and CDR2 YSYEKL. DNA for the CDR3: TGCGCCAGCAGCCGGGTAGGACAGTCCGGGGGGACTGAAGCTTTCTTT. It encodes CASSRVGQSGGTEAFF.

The CDR3 reads CAGGQGRSPLHF. As DNA, the CDR3 is TGTGCCGGGGGACAGGGTCGCTCACCCCTCCACTTT. This chain connects TRBV30 to TRBJ1-6; 9 positions match TRBD1. The V gene's germline CDR1 is GTSNPN and CDR2 SVGIG (reference sequence). The CDR3 contains 12 residues. J gave up 10 bases and V 8 bases, and 6 bases lay outside the gene matches.